This is a list of T cell receptor beta chains from one sample in a study of T cell repertoires in cytomegalovirus infection. TCRdb reanalysed the reads using MiXCR and keeps one entry per CDR3 protein. The table lists roughly 250,000 distinct CDR3 sequences, about 20% of them singletons. Sequences were obtained from CD8+ T cells from PBMCs. The source of these receptors is a human donor in good health (CMV status not recorded). Some clones in this sample may be carry-over from other donors' samples. Each CDR3 is given with its conserved first and last residue. The order of the fields is CDR3 protein, CDR3 DNA, J gene, D gene, V gene, clone size. A D gene is named only where the DNA matches it firmly. Rows may omit the clone size; those that give it use once, few, many or a size class.

CDR3aa: CASSPWTSTGELFF
CDR3nt: TGTGCCAGCAGTCCCTGGACTAGCACCGGGGAGCTGTTTTTT
j_gene: TRBJ2-2
d_gene: TRBD2
v_gene: TRBV12-3/TRBV12-4
abundance: few

CDR3aa: CASRMGSGETQYF
CDR3nt: TGTGCCAGCAGGATGGGGTCTGGAGAGACCCAGTACTTC
j_gene: TRBJ2-5
d_gene: NA
v_gene: TRBV7-6
abundance: NA

CDR3aa: CASSSTTGSYEQYF
CDR3nt: TGTGCCAGCAGCTCAACGACAGGGTCCTACGAGCAGTACTTC
j_gene: TRBJ2-7
d_gene: TRBD1
v_gene: TRBV7-6
abundance: NA

CDR3aa: CASSQGDRGRTEKLFF
CDR3nt: TGTGCCAGCAGCCAAGGCGATAGGGGCCGGACTGAAAAACTGTTTTTT
j_gene: TRBJ1-4
d_gene: NA
v_gene: TRBV14
abundance: NA

CDR3aa: CASSRPGNTIYF
CDR3nt: TGTGCCAGCAGCCGACCTGGAAACACCATATATTTT
j_gene: TRBJ1-3
d_gene: NA
v_gene: TRBV7-6
abundance: few

CDR3aa: CATSRVAGEEKLFF
CDR3nt: TGTGCCACCAGCAGAGTTGCGGGGGAGGAAAAACTGTTTTTT
j_gene: TRBJ1-4
d_gene: NA
v_gene: TRBV15
abundance: NA

CDR3aa: CASSLRGATYEQYF
CDR3nt: TGTGCCAGCAGTTTACGGGGGGCCACCTACGAGCAATACTTC
j_gene: TRBJ2-7
d_gene: NA
v_gene: TRBV28
abundance: NA

CDR3aa: CASSPSPAETAFF
CDR3nt: TGTGCCAGCTCCCCCTCACCCGCAGAGACGGCTTTCTTT
j_gene: TRBJ1-1
d_gene: NA
v_gene: TRBV18
abundance: NA

CDR3aa: CASSDQAGGVDEQFF
CDR3nt: TGTGCCAGCAGCGACCAAGCGGGGGGGGTTGATGAGCAGTTCTTC
j_gene: TRBJ2-1
d_gene: TRBD2
v_gene: TRBV7-9
abundance: many

CDR3aa: CASSRDSPSPQHF
CDR3nt: TGTGCCAGCAGCAGGGACAGCCCTTCGCCCCAGCATTTT
j_gene: TRBJ1-5
d_gene: TRBD1
v_gene: TRBV12-3/TRBV12-4
abundance: NA

CDR3aa: CASSWEPTYEQYF
CDR3nt: TGTGCCAGCAGCTGGGAACCAACCTACGAGCAGTACTTC
j_gene: TRBJ2-7
d_gene: NA
v_gene: TRBV7-2
abundance: many

CDR3aa: CASSLGGQGFLNTEAFF
CDR3nt: TGTGCCAGCAGCTTGGGGGGACAGGGCTTCCTGAACACTGAAGCTTTCTTT
j_gene: TRBJ1-1
d_gene: TRBD1
v_gene: TRBV5-6
abundance: NA

CDR3aa: CASSFTSTGELFF
CDR3nt: TGCGCCAGCAGCTTTACGAGCACCGGGGAGCTGTTTTTT
j_gene: TRBJ2-2
d_gene: NA
v_gene: TRBV5-1
abundance: few

CDR3aa: CSVEVTSGYTF
CDR3nt: TGCAGCGTTGAAGTAACTAGCGGCTACACCTTC
j_gene: TRBJ1-2
d_gene: NA
v_gene: TRBV29-1
abundance: few

CDR3aa: CASSVAGGAGETQYF
CDR3nt: TGTGCCAGCAGCGTCGCAGGGGGGGCTGGAGAGACCCAGTACTTC
j_gene: TRBJ2-5
d_gene: NA
v_gene: TRBV7-6
abundance: few

CDR3aa: CASAPGTGTYEQYF
CDR3nt: TGTGCTAGTGCCCCCGGGACAGGGACTTACGAGCAGTACTTC
j_gene: TRBJ2-7
d_gene: TRBD1
v_gene: TRBV12-5
abundance: many

CDR3aa: CASSQLGTDTQYF
CDR3nt: TGCGCCAGCAGCCAATTGGGAACAGATACGCAGTATTTT
j_gene: TRBJ2-3
d_gene: NA
v_gene: TRBV4-1
abundance: NA

CDR3aa: CASSFTGVGNTEAFF
CDR3nt: TGTGCCAGCAGCTTCACGGGAGTGGGGAACACTGAAGCTTTCTTT
j_gene: TRBJ1-1
d_gene: NA
v_gene: TRBV5-4
abundance: NA

CDR3aa: CASSTWDQNTEAFF
CDR3nt: TGCGCCAGCAGCACCTGGGACCAGAACACTGAAGCTTTCTTT
j_gene: TRBJ1-1
d_gene: NA
v_gene: TRBV5-1
abundance: few

CDR3aa: CASSLSEGWTEAFF
CDR3nt: TGTGCCAGCAGTTTATCCGAGGGATGGACTGAAGCTTTCTTT
j_gene: TRBJ1-1
d_gene: NA
v_gene: TRBV27
abundance: NA

CDR3aa: CASSGLARSYNEQFF
CDR3nt: TGTGCCAGCAGTGGACTAGCCCGCTCCTACAATGAGCAGTTCTTC
j_gene: TRBJ2-1
d_gene: TRBD2
v_gene: TRBV2
abundance: NA

CDR3aa: CASMAGTMNTKAFF
CDR3nt: TGCGCCAGCATGGCAGGAACTATGAACACTAAAGCTTTCTTT
j_gene: TRBJ1-1
d_gene: NA
v_gene: TRBV5-1
abundance: NA

CDR3aa: CASSSTTGTGGSYEQYF
CDR3nt: TGTGCCAGCAGCTCAACCACCGGGACAGGGGGATCCTACGAGCAGTACTTC
j_gene: TRBJ2-7
d_gene: TRBD1
v_gene: TRBV7-8
abundance: many

CDR3aa: CASSLFTTRPPDTQYF
CDR3nt: TGTGCCAGCAGTTTATTTACGACCCGGCCCCCAGATACGCAGTATTTT
j_gene: TRBJ2-3
d_gene: NA
v_gene: TRBV27
abundance: NA

CDR3aa: CSVEAIAGGPVGETQYF
CDR3nt: TGCAGCGTTGAAGCCATAGCGGGGGGGCCTGTAGGAGAGACCCAGTACTTC
j_gene: TRBJ2-5
d_gene: TRBD2
v_gene: TRBV29-1
abundance: many

CDR3aa: CASMNQGTDTQYF
CDR3nt: TGCGCCAGCATGAACCAGGGCACAGATACGCAGTATTTT
j_gene: TRBJ2-3
d_gene: NA
v_gene: TRBV5-1
abundance: NA

CDR3aa: CASSYWDFNYGYTF
CDR3nt: TGTGCCAGCAGTTACTGGGATTTTAACTATGGCTACACCTTC
j_gene: TRBJ1-2
d_gene: NA
v_gene: TRBV6-2/TRBV6-3
abundance: NA

CDR3aa: CASSLYRVGGLRQETQYF
CDR3nt: TGTGCCAGCAGTTTATACCGAGTAGGGGGCTTACGCCAAGAGACCCAGTACTTC
j_gene: TRBJ2-5
d_gene: TRBD1
v_gene: TRBV28
abundance: NA

CDR3aa: CASSLGQGSAEAFF
CDR3nt: TGTGCCAGCAGCTTAGGACAGGGCTCTGCTGAAGCTTTCTTT
j_gene: TRBJ1-1
d_gene: TRBD1
v_gene: TRBV5-6
abundance: NA

CDR3aa: CASSYGGTGDFSYEQYF
CDR3nt: TGTGCCAGCAGTTACGGCGGGACAGGCGATTTCTCCTACGAGCAGTACTTC
j_gene: TRBJ2-7
d_gene: TRBD1
v_gene: TRBV6-5
abundance: NA

CDR3aa: CASSLAPGWRGELFF
CDR3nt: TGTGCCAGCAGTTTAGCGCCGGGGTGGAGGGGGGAGCTGTTTTTT
j_gene: TRBJ2-2
d_gene: NA
v_gene: TRBV12-3/TRBV12-4
abundance: NA

CDR3aa: CASRGETGPLFEQYF
CDR3nt: TGTGCCAGCAGGGGGGAGACAGGCCCTTTATTCGAGCAGTACTTC
j_gene: TRBJ2-7
d_gene: NA
v_gene: TRBV28
abundance: NA

CDR3aa: CASSRTRGGAQETQYF
CDR3nt: TGTGCCAGCAGCCGGACTCGCGGGGGGGCCCAAGAGACCCAGTACTTC
j_gene: TRBJ2-5
d_gene: TRBD2
v_gene: TRBV7-6
abundance: NA

CDR3aa: CASTPGGGGSSYEQYF
CDR3nt: TGTGCCAGCACCCCTGGGGGCGGGGGGTCCTCCTACGAGCAGTACTTC
j_gene: TRBJ2-7
d_gene: TRBD2
v_gene: TRBV12-3/TRBV12-4
abundance: few

CDR3aa: CSVEWVSGGNEQFF
CDR3nt: TGCAGCGTTGAATGGGTTAGCGGGGGCAATGAGCAGTTCTTC
j_gene: TRBJ2-1
d_gene: TRBD2
v_gene: TRBV29-1
abundance: few

CDR3aa: CASSDGRGIGGYTF
CDR3nt: TGTGCCAGCAGCGATGGTCGGGGAATCGGCGGCTACACCTTC
j_gene: TRBJ1-2
d_gene: NA
v_gene: TRBV13
abundance: NA

CDR3aa: CASRGLYNEQFF
CDR3nt: TGTGCCAGCAGAGGACTTTACAATGAGCAGTTCTTC
j_gene: TRBJ2-1
d_gene: NA
v_gene: TRBV28
abundance: many

CDR3aa: CASSLAAWTANTGELFF
CDR3nt: TGTGCCAGCAGTTTAGCCGCTTGGACAGCGAACACCGGGGAGCTGTTTTTT
j_gene: TRBJ2-2
d_gene: NA
v_gene: TRBV12-3/TRBV12-4
abundance: NA

CDR3aa: CASSEYRGTYEQYF
CDR3nt: TGTGCCAGCAGTGAATACAGGGGGACCTACGAGCAGTACTTC
j_gene: TRBJ2-7
d_gene: TRBD1
v_gene: TRBV2
abundance: NA

CDR3aa: CSARELGWISTEAFF
CDR3nt: TGCAGTGCTAGAGAACTAGGGTGGATAAGCACTGAAGCTTTCTTT
j_gene: TRBJ1-1
d_gene: NA
v_gene: TRBV20-1
abundance: medium-sized

CDR3aa: CASSLGQEFYEQYF
CDR3nt: TGTGCCAGCAGCTTAGGACAGGAGTTCTACGAGCAGTACTTC
j_gene: TRBJ2-7
d_gene: NA
v_gene: TRBV11-2
abundance: few

CDR3aa: CASTPEEGQETQYF
CDR3nt: TGTGCCAGCACCCCGGAGGAGGGACAGGAGACCCAGTACTTC
j_gene: TRBJ2-5
d_gene: NA
v_gene: TRBV28
abundance: few

CDR3aa: CASSLTPSGGTDTQYF
CDR3nt: TGTGCCAGCAGTTTGACACCATCGGGGGGCACAGATACGCAGTATTTT
j_gene: TRBJ2-3
d_gene: NA
v_gene: TRBV28
abundance: few

CDR3aa: CASSSTTNTGELFF
CDR3nt: TGTGCCAGCAGTTCTACCACGAACACCGGGGAGCTGTTTTTT
j_gene: TRBJ2-2
d_gene: NA
v_gene: TRBV12-3/TRBV12-4
abundance: many

CDR3aa: CASRLLSNQGVRNTIYF
CDR3nt: TGTGCCAGCAGGCTCCTATCGAACCAGGGTGTCCGAAACACCATATATTTT
j_gene: TRBJ1-3
d_gene: NA
v_gene: TRBV28
abundance: few

CDR3aa: CASSYSGGAIQAFF
CDR3nt: TGTGCCAGCAGTTACTCGGGGGGCGCAATTCAAGCTTTCTTT
j_gene: TRBJ1-1
d_gene: NA
v_gene: TRBV6-5
abundance: NA

CDR3aa: CASSGTGGWIGELFF
CDR3nt: TGTGCCAGCAGTGGGACAGGGGGCTGGATCGGGGAGCTGTTTTTT
j_gene: TRBJ2-2
d_gene: TRBD1
v_gene: TRBV6-1
abundance: many

CDR3aa: CASSQLETGELFF
CDR3nt: TGCGCCAGCAGCCAATTAGAGACCGGGGAGCTGTTTTTT
j_gene: TRBJ2-2
d_gene: NA
v_gene: TRBV4-1
abundance: few